This TCR beta chain was observed in a study of T-cell reconstitution after alpha-beta-depleted transplantation in children. Findings and caveats of the study: Two months or so post-transplant, alpha-beta T cells reportedly derived from several hundred expanded graft clones. Elevated TCRbeta diversity at day 60 was traced, in some patients, to surviving recipient T cells and thymic progenitors. Hyperexpanded clones declined; after one year, newly produced T cells mostly supplied diversity.

This clonotype was observed a handful of times. No antigen is known for it. Germline V CDR1 and CDR2: SGHVS, FNYEAQ. With 5 bases removed from V and 0 bases from J, the gap between germline ends came to 8 bases. This CDR3 contains 13 residues. Library preparation (for TCRbeta) was performed with unique molecular identifiers. TCRdb re-analysed the PCR reads in MiXCR, keeping a single row per CDR3 protein. The sample lists fewer than 400,000 distinct CDR3 sequences; around 25% were seen once. The specimen comprised PBMCs, mostly from graft donor cells, sampled 180 days after TCRalphabeta/CD19-depleted stem cell transplant. The gene calls are TRBV7-6 and TRBJ2-7; TRBD2 might be the D (5 bases). This receptor was taken from a male patient aged 5 to 17 who had a stem cell transplant for acute lymphoblastic leukemia, so the T cells may come from the graft donor. CDR3 protein: CASSPTNSYEQYF. As DNA, the CDR3 is TGTGCCAGCAGCCCGACTAACTCCTACGAGCAGTACTTC. The full variable domain, with the rest looked up from reference TRBV7-6 and TRBJ2-7, is GAGVSQSPRYKVTKRGQDVALRCDPISGHVSLYWYRQALGQGPEFLTYFNYEAQQDKSGLPNDRFSAERPEGSISTLTIQRTEQRDSAMYRCASSPTNSYEQYFGPGTRLTVT.